The rows below give T cell receptor beta chains drawn from one sample of a study of T cells in localized non-small cell lung cancer. TCRdb keeps only in-frame clones here, not all; method: immunoSEQ multiplex PCR. The table includes around 29,000 clones, under 95% detected once. Here the sequenced sample was peripheral blood, taken before any cancer treatment. These receptors all come from a female donor at least 60 years old with stage I lung adenocarcinoma. The CDR3 runs from the conserved cysteine through the conserved F or W. The order of the fields is D gene, V gene, clone size, J gene, CDR3 protein, CDR3 DNA. A D gene is named only where the DNA matches it firmly. Only part of the rows carry a size: once, few, many, or a class if the clone is expanded.

D gene: TRBD1
V gene: TRBV6-5
clone size: -
J gene: TRBJ1-2
CDR3 protein: CASRSHRGARGYTF
CDR3 DNA: TGTGCCAGCCGAAGTCACAGGGGTGCTCGAGGCTACACCTTC

D gene: -
V gene: TRBV6-1
clone size: -
J gene: TRBJ2-2
CDR3 protein: CASTGRNTGELFF
CDR3 DNA: TGTGCCAGCACTGGGAGAAACACCGGGGAGCTGTTTTTT

D gene: TRBD1
V gene: TRBV5-1
clone size: -
J gene: TRBJ1-1
CDR3 protein: CASSGQGRTEAFF
CDR3 DNA: TGCGCCAGCAGCGGACAGGGTCGGACTGAAGCTTTCTTT

D gene: -
V gene: TRBV7-2
clone size: once
J gene: TRBJ2-1
CDR3 protein: CASSLRVGEQFF
CDR3 DNA: TGTGCCAGCAGCTTGCGGGTTGGCGAGCAGTTCTTC

D gene: -
V gene: TRBV7-6
clone size: -
J gene: TRBJ2-7
CDR3 protein: CASSLERFSYEQYF
CDR3 DNA: TGTGCCAGCAGCTTAGAGCGGTTCTCCTACGAGCAGTACTTC

D gene: TRBD2
V gene: TRBV11-2
clone size: -
J gene: TRBJ2-1
CDR3 protein: CASSLGTGGPNEQFF
CDR3 DNA: TGTGCCAGCAGCTTAGGGACGGGGGGGCCGAATGAGCAGTTCTTC

D gene: -
V gene: TRBV7-2
clone size: -
J gene: TRBJ2-3
CDR3 protein: CASSLGLGGSPTQYF
CDR3 DNA: TGTGCCAGCAGCTTAGGGCTCGGTGGTAGTCCCACGCAGTATTTT

D gene: TRBD1
V gene: TRBV9
clone size: -
J gene: TRBJ1-5
CDR3 protein: CASSSGGGQPQHF
CDR3 DNA: TGTGCCAGCAGCTCAGGGGGTGGTCAGCCCCAGCATTTT

D gene: -
V gene: TRBV6-5
clone size: -
J gene: TRBJ2-7
CDR3 protein: CASRKDYRSYEQYF
CDR3 DNA: TGTGCCAGCAGAAAGGACTACCGCTCCTACGAGCAGTACTTC

D gene: TRBD1
V gene: TRBV18
clone size: -
J gene: TRBJ1-1
CDR3 protein: CASSRDRAANTEAFF
CDR3 DNA: TGTGCCAGCTCGCGTGACAGGGCCGCGAACACTGAAGCTTTCTTT

D gene: TRBD1
V gene: TRBV19
clone size: -
J gene: TRBJ2-4
CDR3 protein: CASATGGAKNIQYF
CDR3 DNA: TGTGCCAGCGCTACAGGGGGTGCCAAAAACATTCAGTACTTC

D gene: -
V gene: TRBV20-1
clone size: -
J gene: TRBJ2-7
CDR3 protein: CSALGGVEQYF
CDR3 DNA: TGCAGTGCTCTTGGGGGCGTCGAGCAGTACTTC

D gene: TRBD2
V gene: TRBV30
clone size: -
J gene: TRBJ2-2
CDR3 protein: CAWSDRLAGAGELFF
CDR3 DNA: TGTGCCTGGAGTGACAGACTAGCGGGAGCCGGGGAGCTGTTTTTT

D gene: -
V gene: TRBV7-9
clone size: -
J gene: TRBJ2-7
CDR3 protein: CASSPKGTVIYEQYF
CDR3 DNA: TGTGCCAGCAGCCCCAAGGGGACGGTTATCTACGAGCAGTACTTC

D gene: -
V gene: TRBV9
clone size: -
J gene: TRBJ2-2
CDR3 protein: CASSVATGETGELFF
CDR3 DNA: TGTGCCAGCAGCGTAGCTACCGGGGAAACCGGGGAGCTGTTTTTT

D gene: -
V gene: TRBV6-5
clone size: -
J gene: TRBJ2-7
CDR3 protein: CASSSADEQYF
CDR3 DNA: TGTGCCAGCAGTTCAGCGGACGAGCAGTACTTC

D gene: -
V gene: TRBV7-8
clone size: -
J gene: TRBJ2-7
CDR3 protein: CASSLSQSIEQYF
CDR3 DNA: TGTGCCAGCAGCTTAAGTCAGTCTATCGAGCAGTACTTC

D gene: -
V gene: TRBV28
clone size: -
J gene: TRBJ2-7
CDR3 protein: CASSPNRRSYEQYF
CDR3 DNA: TGTGCCAGCAGTCCCAACCGAAGAAGCTACGAGCAGTACTTC

D gene: TRBD2
V gene: TRBV2
clone size: once
J gene: TRBJ2-5
CDR3 protein: CASKVAGGETQYF
CDR3 DNA: TGTGCCAGTAAAGTAGCGGGCGGAGAGACCCAGTACTTC

D gene: -
V gene: TRBV11-2
clone size: -
J gene: TRBJ1-1
CDR3 protein: CASSLVPTGRNTEAFF
CDR3 DNA: TGTGCCAGCAGCTTAGTCCCGACAGGCCGAAACACTGAAGCTTTCTTT

D gene: -
V gene: TRBV18
clone size: -
J gene: TRBJ1-2
CDR3 protein: CASSPPSRGHNYGYTF
CDR3 DNA: TGTGCCAGCTCACCACCGAGTAGGGGCCATAACTATGGCTACACCTTC

D gene: TRBD2
V gene: TRBV20-1
clone size: -
J gene: TRBJ2-1
CDR3 protein: CSASQRGEQFF
CDR3 DNA: TGCAGTGCTAGTCAGCGGGGAGAGCAGTTCTTC

D gene: -
V gene: TRBV4-1
clone size: -
J gene: TRBJ2-7
CDR3 protein: CASSQGIWSSYEQYF
CDR3 DNA: TGCGCCAGCAGCCAAGGAATATGGAGCTCCTACGAGCAGTACTTC

D gene: -
V gene: TRBV6-1
clone size: -
J gene: TRBJ1-1
CDR3 protein: CASSSTGSYTEAFF
CDR3 DNA: TGTGCCAGCAGTTCGACAGGTAGTTACACTGAAGCTTTCTTT

D gene: -
V gene: TRBV27
clone size: -
J gene: TRBJ2-3
CDR3 protein: CASSLGEVAGSTDTQYF
CDR3 DNA: TGTGCCAGCAGTTTAGGCGAGGTAGCAGGAAGCACAGATACGCAGTATTTT

D gene: -
V gene: TRBV9
clone size: once
J gene: TRBJ1-3
CDR3 protein: CASSGQVINSGNTIYF
CDR3 DNA: TGTGCCAGCAGCGGACAGGTGATAAACTCTGGAAACACCATATATTTT

D gene: TRBD1
V gene: TRBV4-2
clone size: -
J gene: TRBJ1-2
CDR3 protein: CASRQGAGNYGYTF
CDR3 DNA: TGTGCCAGCCGACAGGGGGCGGGTAACTATGGCTACACCTTC

D gene: TRBD1
V gene: TRBV5-1
clone size: -
J gene: TRBJ2-7
CDR3 protein: CASSLVSGTGYFEQYF
CDR3 DNA: TGCGCCAGCAGCTTGGTATCCGGGACAGGGTATTTCGAGCAGTACTTC

D gene: -
V gene: TRBV2
clone size: -
J gene: TRBJ2-7
CDR3 protein: CASSLTVTYEQYF
CDR3 DNA: TGTGCCAGCAGTCTGACCGTGACCTACGAGCAGTACTTC